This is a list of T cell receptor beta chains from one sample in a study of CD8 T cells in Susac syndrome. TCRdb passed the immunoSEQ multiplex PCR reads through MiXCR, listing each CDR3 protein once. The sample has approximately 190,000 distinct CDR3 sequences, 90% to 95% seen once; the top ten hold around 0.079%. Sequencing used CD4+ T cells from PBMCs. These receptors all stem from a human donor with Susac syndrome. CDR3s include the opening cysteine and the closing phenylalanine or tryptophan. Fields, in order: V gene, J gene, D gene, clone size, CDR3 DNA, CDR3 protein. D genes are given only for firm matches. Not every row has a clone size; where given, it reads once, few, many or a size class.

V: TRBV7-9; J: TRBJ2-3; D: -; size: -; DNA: TGTGCCAGCAGCCCGGGGGGCGGGAGCACAGATACGCAGTATTTT; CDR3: CASSPGGGSTDTQYF
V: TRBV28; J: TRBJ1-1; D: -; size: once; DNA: TGTGCCAGCAGCCAACCAAGGGGGACTGAAGCTTTCTTT; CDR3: CASSQPRGTEAFF
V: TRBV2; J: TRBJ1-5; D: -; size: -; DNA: TGTGCCAGCAGTGATAGGAGGAACAATCAGCCCCAGCATTTT; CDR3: CASSDRRNNQPQHF
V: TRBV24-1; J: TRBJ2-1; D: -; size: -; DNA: TGTGCCACCAGTGATTTGGGTACCCGCACATACAATGAGCAGTTCTTC; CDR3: CATSDLGTRTYNEQFF
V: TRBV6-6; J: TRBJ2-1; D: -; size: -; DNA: TGTGCCAGCAGCCGACCATTAGCGGAACACAATGAGCAGTTCTTC; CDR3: CASSRPLAEHNEQFF
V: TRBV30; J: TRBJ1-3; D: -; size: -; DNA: TGTGCCTGGAGTGTACTTGGGACGTCGGTCTCTGGAAACACCATATATTTT; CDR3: CAWSVLGTSVSGNTIYF
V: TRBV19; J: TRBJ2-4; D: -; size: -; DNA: TGTGCCACCATGAAAGATTGGACAGGGAGGGGCATTCAGTACTTC; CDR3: CATMKDWTGRGIQYF
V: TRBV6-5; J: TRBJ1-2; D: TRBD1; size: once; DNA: TGTGCCAGCAGTCGGACAGGCTATAACTATGGCTACACCTTC; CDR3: CASSRTGYNYGYTF
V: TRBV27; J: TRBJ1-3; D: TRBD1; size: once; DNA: TGTGCCAGCGGGAACAGGGGGGCAAGTGGAAACACCATATATTTT; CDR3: CASGNRGASGNTIYF
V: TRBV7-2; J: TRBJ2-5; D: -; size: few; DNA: TGTGCCAGCAGCTTAGACAGGGCACAAGAGACCCAGTACTTC; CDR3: CASSLDRAQETQYF
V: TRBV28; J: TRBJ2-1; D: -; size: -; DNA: TGTGCCAGCAGTTCACCACCCCGAGGTGAGCAGTTCTTC; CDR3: CASSSPPRGEQFF
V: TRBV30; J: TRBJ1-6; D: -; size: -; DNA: TGTGCCTGGAGTCAGTGGAATTCACCCCTCCACTTT; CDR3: CAWSQWNSPLHF
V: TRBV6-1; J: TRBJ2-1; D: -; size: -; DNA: TGTGCCAGCAACGAACAGGCCTACAATGAGCAGTTCTTC; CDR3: CASNEQAYNEQFF
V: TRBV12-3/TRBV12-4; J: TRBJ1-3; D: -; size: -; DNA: TGTGCCAGCACCGCGATTAACACCATATATTTT; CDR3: CASTAINTIYF
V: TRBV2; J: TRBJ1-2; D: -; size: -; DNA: TGTGCCAGCAGTGTTTCGGGTTATGGCTACACCTTC; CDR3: CASSVSGYGYTF
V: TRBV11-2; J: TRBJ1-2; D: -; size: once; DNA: TGTGCCAGCAGCTTAGGACTTACCAACGATGGCTACACCTTC; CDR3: CASSLGLTNDGYTF
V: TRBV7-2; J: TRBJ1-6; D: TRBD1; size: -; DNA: TGTGCCAGCAGCTCCGGGACAGGGGTAAATTCACCCCTCCACTTT; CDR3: CASSSGTGVNSPLHF
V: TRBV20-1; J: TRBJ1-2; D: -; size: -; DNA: TGCAGTGCTAGAGATTTCCCCGGGATGAGCTATGGCTACACCTTC; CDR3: CSARDFPGMSYGYTF
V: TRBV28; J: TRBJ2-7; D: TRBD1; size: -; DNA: TGTGCCAGCAGTCCTCCTCTGGACAGGGCTGATTATTACGAGCAGTACTTC; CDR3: CASSPPLDRADYYEQYF
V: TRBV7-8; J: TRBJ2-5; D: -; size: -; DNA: TGTGCCAGCAGCTTAGACTCGCAGGGACTCGAGACCCAGTACTTC; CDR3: CASSLDSQGLETQYF
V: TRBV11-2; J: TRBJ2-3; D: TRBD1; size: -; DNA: TGTGCCAGCAGCCGGGACAGGGGGCGGACAGATACGCAGTATTTT; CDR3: CASSRDRGRTDTQYF
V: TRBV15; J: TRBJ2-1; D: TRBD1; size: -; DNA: TGTGCCACCAGCAGAGATCTCGCAGGGGGCAATGAGCAGTTCTTC; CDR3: CATSRDLAGGNEQFF
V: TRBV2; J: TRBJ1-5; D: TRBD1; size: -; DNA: TGTGCCAGCATGAAAGGACAGGGCAATCAGCCCCAGCATTTT; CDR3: CASMKGQGNQPQHF
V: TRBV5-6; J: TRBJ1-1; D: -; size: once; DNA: TGTGCCAGCAGGTTCTTGGGGATGAACACTGAAGCTTTCTTT; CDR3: CASRFLGMNTEAFF
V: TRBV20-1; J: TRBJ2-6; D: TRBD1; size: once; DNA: TGCAGTGCTACCGGGACAGGCCCTGGGGCCAACGTCCTGACTTTC; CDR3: CSATGTGPGANVLTF
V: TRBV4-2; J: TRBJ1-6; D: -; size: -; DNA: TGTGCCAGCAGCCAAGATTCTCCAGACAGTAGGAATTCACCCCTCCACTTT; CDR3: CASSQDSPDSRNSPLHF
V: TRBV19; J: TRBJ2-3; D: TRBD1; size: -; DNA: TGTGCCAGTGCCGGACAGGACCTCACAGATACGCAGTATTTT; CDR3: CASAGQDLTDTQYF
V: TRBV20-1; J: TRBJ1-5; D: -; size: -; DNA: TGCAGTGTTAGGCAGTTTGTCAATCAGCCCCAGCATTTT; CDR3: CSVRQFVNQPQHF
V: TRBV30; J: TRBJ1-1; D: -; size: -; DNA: TGTGCCTGGAGTGTAAGGGCAGTCCCGGGGGGCACTGAAGCTTTCTTT; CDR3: CAWSVRAVPGGTEAFF
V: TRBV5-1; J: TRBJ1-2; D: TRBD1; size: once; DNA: TGCGCCAGCAGCTTGGCCCAGGGACAGGGGTCCTATGGCTACACCTTC; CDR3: CASSLAQGQGSYGYTF
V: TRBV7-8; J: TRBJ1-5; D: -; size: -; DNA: TGTGCCAGCAGGTCGGCCGGGGAGGATCAGCCCCAGCATTTT; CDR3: CASRSAGEDQPQHF
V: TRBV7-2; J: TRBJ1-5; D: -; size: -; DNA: TGTGCCAGCAGCTTAGGGGCCAATCAGCCCCAGCATTTT; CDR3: CASSLGANQPQHF
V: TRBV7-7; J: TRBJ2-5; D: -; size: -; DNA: TGTGCTAGCAGCTTAGATTCGGGAGTGAACCAAGAGACCCAGTACTTC; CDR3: CASSLDSGVNQETQYF
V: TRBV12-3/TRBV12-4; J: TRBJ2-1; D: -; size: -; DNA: TGTGCCAGCGGAGGGGGGAGGGATTTCAATGAGCAGTTCTTC; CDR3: CASGGGRDFNEQFF
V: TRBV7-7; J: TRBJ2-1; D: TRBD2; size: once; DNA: TGTGCTAGCAGCCCACCCGGGAGGGGGGTTGAGCAGTTCTTC; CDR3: CASSPPGRGVEQFF
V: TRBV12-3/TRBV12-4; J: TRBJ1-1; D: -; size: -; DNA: TGTGCCAGCAGTTTTCGAACTGCTGAAGCTTTCTTT; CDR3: CASSFRTAEAFF
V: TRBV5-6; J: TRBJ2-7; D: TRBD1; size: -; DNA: TGTGCCAGCAGCTTCGCAGCCGGGACAGGGACACAGTACTTC; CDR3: CASSFAAGTGTQYF
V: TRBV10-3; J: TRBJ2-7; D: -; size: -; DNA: TGTGCCATCGCCAGGTCCTACGAGCAGTACTTC; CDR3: CAIARSYEQYF
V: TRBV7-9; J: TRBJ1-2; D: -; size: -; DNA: TGTGCCAGCAGCCCAGAGGGGGTTCATGGCTACACCTTC; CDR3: CASSPEGVHGYTF
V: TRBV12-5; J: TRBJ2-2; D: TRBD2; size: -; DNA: TGTGCTAGTGGTTCAAGACTAGCGGGGATCACCGGGGAGCTGTTTTTT; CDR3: CASGSRLAGITGELFF
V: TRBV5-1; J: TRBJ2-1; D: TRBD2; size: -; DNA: TGCGCCAGCAGCTTGGAGGTGGGACTAGTCAGGGGCAATGAGCAGTTCTTC; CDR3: CASSLEVGLVRGNEQFF
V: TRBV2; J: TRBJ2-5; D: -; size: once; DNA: TGTGCCAGAAGAGAAGGGGGAGAGACCCAGTACTTC; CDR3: CARREGGETQYF
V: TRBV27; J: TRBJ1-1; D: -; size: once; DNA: TGTGCCAGCAAACGAGCAGCAGGGACTGAAGCTTTCTTT; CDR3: CASKRAAGTEAFF
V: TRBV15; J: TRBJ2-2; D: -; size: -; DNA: TGTGCCACCAGCCCAGGGAACACCGGGGAGCTGTTTTTT; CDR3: CATSPGNTGELFF
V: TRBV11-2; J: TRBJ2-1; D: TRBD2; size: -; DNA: TGTGCCAGCAGCAAGGGACTAGCGGGGTTTACCTACAATGAGCAGTTCTTC; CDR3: CASSKGLAGFTYNEQFF
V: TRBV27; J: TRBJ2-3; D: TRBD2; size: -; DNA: TGTGCCAGCAGGACCTTTAGCGGGAGGGACTATACGCAGTATTTT; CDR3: CASRTFSGRDYTQYF
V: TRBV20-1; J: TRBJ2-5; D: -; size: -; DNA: TGCAGTGCCCAGGGTTGGGAGACCCAGTACTTC; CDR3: CSAQGWETQYF